This T cell receptor (beta chain) appears in the sequencing data of a study of cytotoxic CD8 clonotypes in ibrutinib-treated CLL (dated by TCRdb to the early 2020s). For the study in its entirety: In this cohort, about 15 patients were treatment-naive and approximately twelve were relapsed/refractory, while about 18 had unmutated IGHV. An average of about 250,000 productive templates and tens of thousands of productive rearrangements was obtained per sample. Every sample from remission and from progressive disease was obtained while the patients were still on ibrutinib. Longitudinal samples were available for about 30% of the roughly 90 trial participants. Responses were partial in 25 or so patients and complete in 2; after median 68 months follow-up, around 15 stayed in remission and approximately 12 progressed. Response samples were taken after a median of 12 months on treatment, ranging from about 6 to 40 months. Cryopreserved peripheral blood mononuclear cells were collected at three points: before therapy, at response, and at either sustained remission or disease progression.

This clone was seen a single time. Its antigen specificity is not known. No much larger clonotype is one base removed from it; base qualities were not supplied. The goal of deep resolution MiSeq sequencing was a depth between 1 in 1 million and 1 in 200,000 T cells, and coverage averaged 10x per clonotype. The immunoSEQ hsTCRB Kit was used to generate the TCR beta libraries. Turning to the authors' computational methods: Data were analyzed with ImmunoSEQ Data Assistant and ImmunoSEQ Analyzer, with V, D and J genes assigned per IMGT definitions. Clonality was computed as one minus normalized Shannon entropy of productive rearrangement frequencies, ranging from 0 to 1. Only overrepresented clonotypes making up at least 0.05% of each patient's repertoire were included in the public clonotype analysis. Repertoires from some 14 age-matched healthy donors in immuneACCESS were used as clonality controls. TCRdb obtained this table from immuneACCESS and retained in-frame rearrangements with V and J assigned. These tables miss some clones; where compared with another copy, unresolved V genes account for less than half of the shortfall, and the remainder is unexplained. V, J and clone size were drawn from that table, and D and trimming were deduced from the DNA. This sample comprises about 140,000 clones, roughly 77% of them detected only once. The top ten clones comprise 25% to 30% of the sample.

General findings and caveats noted by the study authors: Baseline clonality was found to be higher than that of age-matched healthy donors and was strongly correlated with circulating CD8+ T-cell counts. Public clonotypes were rare and either shrank or stayed stable during treatment, and the rise in clonality at ibrutinib response reflected expansion of private clonotypes. Sampling times were not matched between patients in sustained remission and patients whose disease was progressing, and lymph node repertoires were not examined. An increase in clonality was observed at ibrutinib response, with clonality remaining stable during sustained remission and falling back toward baseline at progression.

Sample time point, as interpreted from the label and publication: approximately eleven months on ibrutinib. For TCR beta library preparation, 2 to 2.5 micrograms of genomic DNA were isolated from cryopreserved PBMCs. Longitudinal blood samples from CLL patients on ibrutinib monotherapy underwent high-throughput TCR beta sequencing. The patients took part in an open-label, single-center phase 2 trial of ibrutinib monotherapy. Trimming leaves V shorter by 8 bases and J shorter by 0 bases, with the junction holding 6 bases beyond the gene matches. CDR1 and CDR2 are drawn from the germline V gene (reference sequence): GTSNPN, SVGIG. The CDR3 spans 13 residues, from the cysteine through the phenylalanine. Here the CDR3 DNA is all that survives: 39 bases in frame from base 1.

The sample was PBMCs, taken after 12 months of ibrutinib treatment. The chain links TRBV30 with TRBJ1-1; 7 of the junction bases match TRBD1. This clonotype was obtained from a human donor with chronic lymphocytic leukemia. The CDR3 amino acid sequence is: CAIRTGLNTEAFF. The nucleotide sequence reads TGTGCCATCCGGACAGGTCTGAACACTGAAGCTTTCTTT. The CDR3 plus the reference TRBV30 and TRBJ1-1 genes for the other parts give the full variable domain: SQTIHQWPATLVQPVGSPLSLECTVEGTSNPNLYWYRQAAGRGLQLLFYSVGIGQISSEVPQNLSASRPQDRQFILSSKKLLLSDSGFYLCAIRTGLNTEAFFGQGTRLTVV.